This T cell receptor (beta chain) was recorded in a study of blood T cells in healthy people across ages. Sample-barcoded 5' priming and a J-beta primer mix drove a second PCR of roughly 7 to 11 cycles. One entry per CDR3 protein results from TCRdb running MiXCR on the 5' RACE reads. This table holds about 840,000 distinct CDR3 sequences, roughly 28% found once. Concerning this clonotype: Sequence at one end of the junction differs from germline and may be a read error.

From germline, CDR1 is SGHDN and CDR2 FVKESK. CDR3 length: 13 amino acids. The same data also contributed to another study, on T cells of mothers and their children.

The sequencing input was blood. This clonotype was sampled from a woman aged 40 to 49 in good health. The gene calls are TRBV14 and TRBJ1-2; D is possibly TRBD1 (6 bases). CDR3 sequence: CASSQGGYYGYTF. The CDR3 DNA reads TGTGCCAGCAGTCAAGGGGGGTACTATGGCTACACCTTC.